Presented here are 21 T cell receptor beta chains from one specimen sequenced in a study of blood T cell repertoires in COVID-19 (dated by TCRdb to about 2020). Libraries came from the immunoSEQ multiplex PCR assay. Not all clones reach the TCRdb copy of this immuneACCESS table, which keeps in-frame sequences only. Checked studies attribute under half of the gap to unresolved V genes and leave the rest unexplained. The sample contains approximately 85,000 clones, around 83% of them found a single time. Clones ranked in the top ten supply about a fifth of the sample. Material: peripheral blood. The receptors stem from a woman of 80 years or more in a cohort sampled during active or convalescent COVID-19.

The genes are TRBV5-4 and TRBJ2-2; tentatively, D is TRBD2 (5 bases). V lost 6 bases, J lost 6 bases, and 18 bases lay in between. Germline V gene sequence: CDR1 SGHNT, CDR2 YYREEE (reference sequence). This CDR3 has 15 amino acids. The CDR3 loop is CASNFGGREAGELFF. The CDR3 DNA is TGTGCCAGCAACTTCGGAGGACGGGAAGCCGGGGAGCTGTTTTTT. Together with reference TRBV5-4 and TRBJ2-2, the CDR3 gives the full variable domain: ETGVTQSPTHLIKTRGQQVTLRCSSQSGHNTVSWYQQALGQGPQFIFQYYREEENGRGNFPPRFSGLQFPNYSSELNVNALELDDSALYLCASNFGGREAGELFFGEGSRLTVL.

The rearrangement links TRBV3-1 (or the pseudogene TRBV3-2) to TRBJ1-5; TRBD1 matches 8 bases. Germline values: CDR1 LGHDT, CDR2 YNNKEL (reference sequence). The CDR3 sequence is 15 residues long. V lost 6 bases, J lost 6 bases, and 10 bases stayed unmatched. The chain's CDR3 is CASSKQGARVQPQHF. The CDR3 DNA sequence: TGTGCCAGCAGTAAGCAGGGGGCGAGGGTTCAGCCCCAGCATTTT.

The rearrangement links TRBV2 to TRBJ1-1; 8 positions agree with TRBD1. The V gene end was trimmed by 8 bases and the J gene end by 4 bases; junction bases not matched to a gene: 6. Germline loops: CDR1 SNHLY, CDR2 FYNNEI. The CDR3 length is 13 residues. The CDR3 sequence: CASSGDRGTEAFF. In nucleotides, the CDR3 is TGTGCCAGCTCGGGAGACAGGGGCACTGAAGCTTTCTTT. Together with reference TRBV2 and TRBJ1-1, the CDR3 gives the full variable domain: EPEVTQTPSHQVTQMGQEVILRCVPISNHLYFYWYRQILGQKVEFLVSFYNNEISEKSEIFDDQFSVERPDGSNFTLKIRSTKLEDSAMYFCASSGDRGTEAFFGQGTRLTVV.

This chain uses TRBV11-3 with TRBJ2-7; possible D gene TRBD2, 5 bases. V lost 5 bases and J 0 bases, leaving 8 bases between the germline ends. The CDR3 consists of 13 residues. Germline values: CDR1 SGHNT, CDR2 YENEEA. The CDR3 DNA sequence: TGTGCCAGCAGCCACGGGATCTCCTACGAGCAGTACGTC. It is translated as CASSHGISYEQYV.

The chain employs TRBV6-5 and TRBJ2-3, with 8 bases matching TRBD1. The CDR3 runs 14 residues. The germline V gene has CDR1 MNHEY and CDR2 SVGAGI. The V gene end was trimmed by 11 bases and the J gene end by 5 bases; junction bases not matched to a gene: 12. CDR3 protein: CAGAGSGGLDTQYF. CDR3 sequence (DNA): TGTGCCGGGGCCGGGTCAGGGGGCTTAGATACGCAGTATTTT.

Remarks on this clone: One junction end does not reproduce the germline sequence, and a read error may be involved. The rearrangement links TRBV3-1 (or the pseudogene TRBV3-2) to TRBJ1-6; 9 bases line up with TRBD1. The CDR3 loop spans 14 amino acids. The germline CDR1 and CDR2 sequences are LGHDT and YNNKEL (reference sequence). CDR3 region: CASTQGQGNSPLHF. The CDR3 DNA reads TGTGCCAGCACCCAAGGACAGGGGAATTCACCCCTCCACTTT.

The chain recombines TRBV7-2 with TRBJ2-2; TRBD2 matches at 8 bases. CDR1 is SGHTA and CDR2 is FQGNSA in the germline V gene. V was clipped by 5 bases and J by 7 bases; unmatched bases: 21. This CDR3 spans 19 amino acids. Written as DNA, the CDR3 is TGTGCCAGCAGCCTTCCAGTTAAGCGGGAGAGCTCGAGTTACGGGGAGCTGTTTTTT. Its protein product is CASSLPVKRESSSYGELFF.

The chain uses TRBV9 and TRBJ2-4, with 7 bases matching TRBD2. In germline, CDR1 is SGDLS, CDR2 YYNGEE. The CDR3 totals 17 residues. V was pared by 3 bases and J by 0 bases, with 9 bases of the junction left unmatched. CDR3 nucleotide sequence: TGTGCCAGCAGCGCCACGGGGAGGGTGCTAGCCAAAAACATTCAGTACTTC. Translation gives CASSATGRVLAKNIQYF.

The V call is TRBV27, the J call TRBJ1-4; 11 nucleotides line up with TRBD1. With V trimmed by 0 bases and J by 8 bases, 2 bases remained unmatched. CDR3 size: 15 residues. Looked up from germline, CDR1 is MNHEY and CDR2 is SMNVEV (reference sequence). DNA for the CDR3: TGTGCCAGCAGTTTATCTCGGACAGGGGGCGAAAAACTGTTTTTT. Translating it yields CASSLSRTGGEKLFF.

The chain employs TRBV11-3 and TRBJ2-3; D is perhaps TRBD2 (5 bases). The V end lost 5 bases, the J end lost 3 bases, and 18 bases lay between the germline ends. The CDR3 spans 16 residues. Germline V lookup: CDR1 SGHNT, CDR2 YENEEA. The CDR3 region is CASSLSDFMATDTQYF. CDR3 nucleotides: TGTGCCAGCAGCCTCTCGGACTTCATGGCGACAGATACGCAGTATTTT.

This sequence joins TRBV30 and TRBJ2-5; D gene uncertain. Trimming took 5 bases from V and 2 from J, leaving 6 bases between them. CDR1 and CDR2 (germline): GTSNPN, SVGIG (reference sequence). This CDR3 has 11 residues. CDR3 coding DNA: TGTGCCTGGGACAAACAAGAGACCCAGTACTTC. Translated, it gives CAWDKQETQYF.

The CDR3 loop reads CASSHTSGSASGANVLTF. The CDR3 bases are TGTGCCAGCTCGCATACTAGCGGGAGCGCCTCTGGGGCCAACGTCCTGACTTTC. This chain uses TRBV18 with TRBJ2-6, with TRBD2 matching 11 bases. The CDR3 has 18 amino acids. After removal of 6 bases from V and 0 bases from J, the junction contained 7 bases not matched to a gene. The germline V gene has CDR1 KGHSH and CDR2 LQKENI. Looking up the rest from reference TRBV18 and TRBJ2-6 gives the full variable domain: NAGVMQNPRHLVRRRGQEARLRCSPMKGHSHVYWYRQLPEEGLKFMVYLQKENIIDESGMPKERFSAEFPKEGPSILRIQQVVRGDSAAYFCASSHTSGSASGANVLTFGAGSRLTVL.

CDR3 nucleotides: TGCGCCAGCAGCTTAGGGGAAACCCCCTACAATGAGCAGTTCTTC. It encodes CASSLGETPYNEQFF. V usage is TRBV5-1 and J usage is TRBJ2-1; perhaps TRBD1 as D (5 bases). Trimming left V 2 bases short and J 2 bases short, with 11 bases between. This CDR3 spans 15 amino acids. Germline V gene sequence: CDR1 SGHRS, CDR2 YFSETQ. The full variable domain, rest sourced from reference TRBV5-1 and TRBJ2-1, is KAGVTQTPRYLIKTRGQQVTLSCSPISGHRSVSWYQQTPGQGLQFLFEYFSETQRNKGNFPGRFSGRQFSNSRSEMNVSTLELGDSALYLCASSLGETPYNEQFFGPGTRLTVL.

The gene calls are TRBV18 and TRBJ2-1, with 11 nucleotides matching TRBD2. V lost 3 bases and J lost 4; bases outside the gene matches: 2. Germline CDR1 reads KGHSH; CDR2 reads LQKENI. The CDR3 is 15 amino acids. The CDR3 DNA reads as TGTGCCAGCTCACCGGGGACTAGCGGTTACAATGAGCAGTTCTTC. Protein sequence: CASSPGTSGYNEQFF.

V and J are TRBV4-1 and TRBJ2-7; 11 bases map to TRBD2. The CDR3 extends over 15 amino acids. The V segment lost 4 bases and the J segment 4 bases; nucleotides outside the gene matches: 6. In germline, CDR1 is MGHRA, CDR2 YSYEKL. The CDR3 nucleotides read TGCGCCAGCAGCCGGTGGCTAGCGGGAGGTTACGAGCAGTACTTC. Protein product: CASSRWLAGGYEQYF.

The rearrangement uses TRBV6-1 and TRBJ1-1; D is ambiguous. The germline V and J ends were trimmed by 0 bases and 4 bases, with 15 bases remaining between them. In germline, CDR1 is MNHNS, CDR2 SASEGT. There are 16 residues in the CDR3. The CDR3 sequence is CASSEAVEAPSTEAFF. CDR3 nucleotide sequence: TGTGCCAGCAGTGAAGCGGTCGAGGCACCGAGCACTGAAGCTTTCTTT.

The chain joins TRBV9 to TRBJ1-6; tentative D call: TRBD1 (5 bases). CDR1 and CDR2 (germline): SGDLS, YYNGEE. The CDR3 extends over 15 amino acids. V was clipped by 3 bases and J by 4 bases, with 11 bases between them. In DNA form, the CDR3 reads TGTGCCAGCAGCGCGCCGGGACTTTATAATTCACCCCTCCACTTT. Its translation is CASSAPGLYNSPLHF. Full variable domain (outside the CDR3, taken from reference TRBV9 and TRBJ1-6): DSGVTQTPKHLITATGQRVTLRCSPRSGDLSVYWYQQSLDQGLQFLIQYYNGEERAKGNILERFSAQQFPDLHSELNLSSLELGDSALYFCASSAPGLYNSPLHFGNGTRLTVT.

The chain carries TRBV6-1 and TRBJ1-5; a weak D match, TRBD1 (5 bases). Germline CDR1 reads MNHNS; CDR2 reads SASEGT. The germline V and J ends were trimmed by 3 bases and 2 bases, with 11 bases remaining between them. The CDR3 has 15 residues. The CDR3 DNA sequence: TGTGCCAGCAGTGAGCAGGGAATTCGCAATCAGCCCCAGCATTTT. Amino acid sequence: CASSEQGIRNQPQHF.

This clone was picked up one time. This chain joins TRBV27 and TRBJ2-7; D is possibly TRBD1 (5 bases). Trimming pared 5 bases from V and 0 bases from J, leaving 11 bases between. This CDR3 region has 14 residues. Germline V CDR1 and CDR2: MNHEY, SMNVEV (reference sequence). Here the CDR3 DNA reads TGTGCCAGCAGTGGGGCCGGCGTCTCCTACGAGCAGTACTTC. This translates into CASSGAGVSYEQYF.

A single count supports this clone. The rearrangement links TRBV7-2 to TRBJ1-2, with TRBD1 identical over 8 bases. Germline V gene data show CDR1 as SGHTA and CDR2 as FQGNSA. With V trimmed by 6 bases and J by 13 bases, 22 bases remained unmatched. This CDR3 comprises 16 residues. CDR3 sequence (DNA): TGTGCCAGCAGGTCGGCAGGGGGCGCGTTCCCACCTGTAGGCACCTTC. Translating gives CASRSAGGAFPPVGTF.

This clone was found once. This chain uses TRBV5-1 with TRBJ1-1; maybe TRBD1 (6 bases). Germline V gene lookup returns CDR1 SGHRS and CDR2 YFSETQ. Trimming removed 4 bases from V and 5 bases from J, with 12 bases in between. This CDR3 comprises 13 residues. CDR3 region: CASSLQGQTEAFF. The CDR3 DNA reads TGCGCCAGCAGCCTACAGGGTCAGACTGAAGCTTTCTTT.